This T cell receptor (beta chain) was retrieved from a study of shared clonotypes between healthy human individuals. Study outcomes and limitations: The donor pool, a small one, limited the genetic and exposure-history diversity represented. Donor clonotype sharing was expected to depend on sequencing depth.

Clones were read by immunoSEQ multiplex PCR, and TCRdb kept only the in-frame ones, dropping some. Of about 490,000 clones detected, roughly 78% appear once; the ten largest clones hold approximately 12%. The donor population consisted of healthy HIV-negative adults with no recent acute infections or vaccinations. Worth noting for this clone: The antigen is unknown.

Sequencing was performed on PBMCs. The receptor comes from a woman between 40 and 55 years old in good health. Some clones in this sample may be carry-over from other donors' samples.

CDR3: CASSLSTSGSRNEQFF. The CDR3 nucleotides read TGTGCCAGCAGTTTGTCCACTAGCGGGAGTCGGAATGAGCAGTTCTTC. This chain joins TRBV28 and TRBJ2-1; 11 bases are shared with TRBD2. There are 16 residues in the CDR3. The V gene end was trimmed by 3 bases and the J gene end by 7 bases; junction bases not matched to a gene: 8. Germline CDR1 MDHEN, CDR2 SYDVKM.